What follows are 21 T cell receptor beta chains derived from one specimen sequenced in a study of shared clonotypes between healthy human individuals. Clones were sequenced by immunoSEQ multiplex PCR, and TCRdb holds only the in-frame ones, with some missing. Here the sample spans about 2.1 million clones, just over 90% being singletons. Positive CCR7 selection of CD45RO-negative cells yielded the naive CD8 cells, and terminally differentiated effector memory CD45RA+ cells were excluded. Sequences were obtained from naive CD8+ T cells from PBMCs. The source is a man between 18 and 35 years old in good health. Some clones in this sample may be carry-over from other donors' samples.

This clone occurred a few times. The chain couples TRBV27 to TRBJ2-5, with D perhaps TRBD1 (5 bases). V was pared by 2 bases and J by 2 bases, with 9 bases between. CDR3 length equals 14 residues. The germline CDR1 and CDR2 sequences are MNHEY and SMNVEV (reference sequence). CDR3 DNA sequence: TGTGCCAGCAGTTTAGGGGCAGTTCAAGAGACCCAGTACTTC. Protein sequence: CASSLGAVQETQYF.

This clone was recorded only once. This chain connects TRBV5-1 to TRBJ2-5, with 14 bases lining up with TRBD2. Unmatched junction bases numbered 9, after V lost 6 bases and J lost 5 bases. Per the germline V gene, CDR1 is SGHRS and CDR2 is YFSETQ. The CDR3 totals 16 residues. The CDR3 here is CASKLGLAGVGETQYF. The CDR3 DNA is TGCGCCAGCAAGTTGGGACTAGCGGGAGTTGGGGAGACCCAGTACTTC. The whole variable domain, remainder taken from reference TRBV5-1 and TRBJ2-5, is KAGVTQTPRYLIKTRGQQVTLSCSPISGHRSVSWYQQTPGQGLQFLFEYFSETQRNKGNFPGRFSGRQFSNSRSEMNVSTLELGDSALYLCASKLGLAGVGETQYFGPGTRLLVL.

V usage is TRBV2 and J usage is TRBJ2-7; D might be TRBD2 (6 bases). Germline V gene data show CDR1 as SNHLY and CDR2 as FYNNEI. The CDR3 sequence is 15 residues long. V lost 2 bases and J 3 bases, leaving 14 bases between the germline ends. CDR3 DNA: TGTGCCAGCAGTGAAAGTGCGGGAATAGGCTACGAGCAGTACTTC. Its protein is CASSESAGIGYEQYF.

The CDR3 loop is CASSERETRFTYEQYF. The CDR3, as DNA: TGTGCCAGCAGTGAAAGGGAGACTAGATTTACCTACGAGCAGTACTTC. J is TRBJ2-7 and V is TRBV28; perhaps TRBD2 as D (6 bases). The germline CDR1 and CDR2 sequences are MDHEN and SYDVKM. The CDR3 has 16 amino acids. The V end lost 5 bases, the J end lost 2 bases, and 19 bases lay between the germline ends.

This chain uses TRBV21-1 with TRBJ1-2; the table calls TRBD1, which could not be checked here. TRBV21-1 is annotated as a pseudogene. This CDR3 contains 15 residues. The CDR3 bases are TGTGCCAGCATCAGGGGGCGGCAAACTAACTATGGCTACACCTTC. This encodes CASIRGRQTNYGYTF.

This chain joins TRBV7-8 and TRBJ2-3; D uncertain. Trimming shortened V by 1 base and J by 0 bases, and 8 bases separated the two germline ends. Germline V gene lookup returns CDR1 SGHVS and CDR2 FQNEAQ. CDR3 size: 15 residues. The CDR3 region is CASSLDWESTDTQYF. The DNA for the CDR3 is TGTGCCAGCAGCTTAGATTGGGAAAGCACAGATACGCAGTATTTT.

The chain carries TRBV7-2 and TRBJ1-1; maybe TRBD1 (6 bases). The CDR3 loop spans 12 amino acids. Germline CDR1 and CDR2: SGHTA and FQGNSA. V lost 5 bases and J 8 bases, leaving 12 bases between the germline ends. The DNA of the CDR3 is TGTGCCAGCAGCCCTCGGGGGGCGGAAGCTTTCTTT. This codes for CASSPRGAEAFF.

The CDR3: CASSQGVAAADTQYF. CDR3 DNA: TGTGCCAGCAGCCAAGGAGTAGCCGCCGCAGATACGCAGTATTTT. The chain recombines TRBV14 with TRBJ2-3; D not certain. Between the trimmed V and J ends, which lost 1 base and 4 bases, there was a span of 12 bases. CDR3 size: 15 residues. Per germline, CDR1 SGHDN and CDR2 FVKESK.

V gene TRBV13 combines with J gene TRBJ1-1; perhaps TRBD1 as D (6 bases). This CDR3 contains 15 residues. Trimming took 0 bases from V and 4 from J, leaving 12 bases between them. In germline, CDR1 is PRHDT, CDR2 FYEKMQ (reference sequence). DNA for the CDR3: TGTGCCAGCAGCTTAGGCCATGGGGGCGGCACTGAAGCTTTCTTT. This encodes CASSLGHGGGTEAFF.

The chain uses TRBV13 and TRBJ2-5, with D unclear. V was clipped by 2 bases and J by 5 bases, with 15 bases between them. The CDR3 extends over 15 amino acids. Germline V CDR1 and CDR2: PRHDT, FYEKMQ (reference sequence). The CDR3: CASSLPTSSAETQYF. The CDR3 nucleotides are TGTGCCAGCAGCTTACCGACCTCTAGTGCGGAGACCCAGTACTTC.

The chain has TRBV27 and TRBJ2-5; the D gene is possibly TRBD2 (6 bases). V lost 6 bases and J 5 bases, leaving 19 bases between the germline ends. Germline-derived CDR1 and CDR2 are MNHEY and SMNVEV (reference sequence). The CDR3 loop spans 15 amino acids. The CDR3 region is CASRGGWGEGETQYF. For the CDR3, the DNA is TGTGCCAGCAGGGGGGGTTGGGGTGAAGGGGAGACCCAGTACTTC.

The chain uses TRBV27 and TRBJ2-5; D gene unclear. The germline gives CDR1 MNHEY, CDR2 SMNVEV (reference sequence). Trimming cost V 6 bases and J 2 bases, with 10 bases left between them. The CDR3 totals 13 residues. The CDR3 coding sequence is TGTGCCAGCAGCCACGGAGCGCAAGAGACCCAGTACTTC. Amino acids: CASSHGAQETQYF.

The chain has TRBV28 and TRBJ2-1; D call uncertain. This CDR3 region has 14 residues. V was clipped by 3 bases and J by 0 bases, with 6 bases between them. The V gene's germline CDR1 is MDHEN and CDR2 SYDVKM. CDR3 in amino acids: CASSFASSYNEQFF. The CDR3 nucleotides are TGTGCCAGCAGTTTCGCGAGCTCCTACAATGAGCAGTTCTTC.

The chain recombines TRBV9 with TRBJ1-2; tentatively, D is TRBD1 (5 bases). Germline CDR1 and CDR2: SGDLS and YYNGEE. There are 17 residues in the CDR3. The germline V and J ends were trimmed by 4 bases and 0 bases, with 19 bases remaining between them. The CDR3 sequence is CASSPRAGERANYGYTF. CDR3 sequence (DNA): TGTGCCAGCAGCCCCCGGGCGGGGGAAAGGGCTAACTATGGCTACACCTTC.

In the case of this clone: The junction departs from germline at one end; a sequencing error may be responsible. The rearrangement uses TRBV15 and TRBJ2-3; D unclear. CDR3 length: 10 residues. Germline V gene lookup returns CDR1 LNHNV and CDR2 YYDKDF (reference sequence). CDR3 nucleotide sequence: TGTGCCACCAGCAGAGATACGCAGTATTTT. Amino acid sequence: CATSRDTQYF. Variable domain in full (rest from reference TRBV15 and TRBJ2-3): DAMVIQNPRYQVTQFGKPVTLSCSQTLNHNVMYWYQQKSSQAPKLLFHYYDKDFNNEADTPDNFQSRRPNTSFCFLDIRSPGLGDTAMYLCATSRDTQYFGPGTRLTVL.

This chain links TRBV27 with TRBJ1-2; possible D gene TRBD1, 6 bases. V lost 0 bases, J lost 4 bases, and 18 bases lay in between. CDR3 size: 17 residues. Germline CDR1 is MNHEY and CDR2 is SMNVEV (reference sequence). CDR3 residues: CASSLSLGPQGSYGYTF. CDR3 nucleotides: TGTGCCAGCAGTTTATCTCTCGGGCCTCAGGGGTCCTATGGCTACACCTTC.

The chain combines TRBV5-6 with TRBJ1-2; 8 positions agree with TRBD1. Germline V CDR1 and CDR2: SGHDT, YYEEEE. Losses at the gene ends were 0 bases for V and 0 bases for J; bases not matched to a gene: 4. CDR3 length equals 16 residues. CDR3 DNA sequence: TGTGCCAGCAGCTTGGCGGGGACAGGTTCTAACTATGGCTACACCTTC. Translated: CASSLAGTGSNYGYTF.

The J gene is TRBJ1-2, the V gene TRBV11-2, with D hard to call. Germline V gives CDR1 SGHAT, CDR2 FQNNGV. The CDR3 length is 13 residues. The germline V and J ends were trimmed by 8 bases and 5 bases, with 15 bases remaining between them. CDR3 nucleotide sequence: TGTGCCAGCCAGAGCAGCCGCTTTTATGGCTACACCTTC. It encodes CASQSSRFYGYTF.

This chain uses TRBV2 with TRBJ2-3; tentatively, D is TRBD1 (6 bases). The CDR3 length is 12 residues. The germline V gene has CDR1 SNHLY and CDR2 FYNNEI. V lost 7 bases to trimming and J lost 6 bases, with 11 bases between them. The CDR3 DNA sequence: TGTGCCAGCACCCTGGGGGCGGATACGCAGTATTTT. Its translation is CASTLGADTQYF.

V and J are TRBV5-8 and TRBJ2-7; D uncertain. Germline V gene data show CDR1 as SGHTS and CDR2 as YDEGEE. Trimming shortened V by 0 bases and J by 0 bases, and 10 bases separated the two germline ends. This CDR3 comprises 15 residues. The CDR3 DNA reads as TGTGCCAGCAGCTTGGGGCTCCCACCCTCCTACGAGCAGTACTTC. Its translation: CASSLGLPPSYEQYF.

The V gene is TRBV19, the J gene TRBJ2-2; TRBD2 matches at 16 bases. Germline values: CDR1 LNHDA, CDR2 SQIVND (reference sequence). Trimming cost V 1 base and J 4 bases; bases outside gene matches: 6. The CDR3 spans 19 residues. The DNA of the CDR3 is TGTGCCAGTAGTATAGGGGGGACTAGCGGGAGGGCCGTCACCGGGGAGCTGTTTTTT. This encodes CASSIGGTSGRAVTGELFF.